Below are 14 T cell receptor beta chains sequenced from a single sample in a study of cytomegalovirus exposure and HLA in healthy donors. Primers: 60 Vbeta forward and 13 Jbeta reverse. Only in-frame clones appear in the TCRdb table, and some are missing; sequencing was by immunoSEQ multiplex PCR. The data hold around 74,000 clones, with roughly 78% observed a single time. Sequences were obtained from PBMCs. The receptors were gathered from a man aged 25-45 years in good health and CMV-seronegative.

CDR3: CASSLGGGASYEQYF. The CDR3 bases are TGTGCCAGCAGTTTAGGGGGGGGCGCGTCCTACGAGCAGTACTTC. The V and J genes are TRBV28 and TRBJ2-7; tentative D call: TRBD2 (7 bases). Germline V gene sequence: CDR1 MDHEN, CDR2 SYDVKM. V lost 2 bases and J 1 base, leaving 12 bases between the germline ends. This CDR3 region has 15 residues.

The chain employs TRBV29-1 and TRBJ2-1; 7 bases are a match to TRBD1. The V gene end was trimmed by 3 bases and the J gene end by 0 bases; junction bases not matched to a gene: 2. Looked up from germline, CDR1 is SQVTM and CDR2 is ANQGSEA. This CDR3 has 14 amino acids. CDR3 coding DNA: TGCAGCGTTGAGGGACAGAGCTCCTACAATGAGCAGTTCTTC. Protein: CSVEGQSSYNEQFF.

The chain links TRBV5-1 to TRBJ2-1; D possibly corresponds to TRBD2 (5 bases). Looked up from germline, CDR1 is SGHRS and CDR2 is YFSETQ. Trimming stripped 4 bases from V and 3 bases from J, with 14 bases between. The CDR3 runs to 15 residues. Written as DNA, the CDR3 is TGCGCCAGCAGCCCCAGCCAGCGGAGCTACAATGAGCAGTTCTTC. Translation: CASSPSQRSYNEQFF.

The chain employs TRBV9 and TRBJ2-7; 10 nucleotides align to TRBD1. This CDR3 is built from 16 residues. CDR1 and CDR2 from the germline V gene are SGDLS and YYNGEE. V was pared by 4 bases and J by 5 bases, with 12 bases of the junction left unmatched. CDR3 sequence: CASSTLPGTGVHEQYF. The CDR3 DNA follows: TGTGCCAGCAGCACCCTCCCCGGGACAGGGGTACACGAGCAGTACTTC.

This clone was seen only once. The CDR3 loop is CASSDEGNTEAFF. CDR3 nucleotides: TGTGCCAGCAGCGACGAGGGGAACACTGAAGCTTTCTTT. The rearrangement joins TRBV7-9 to TRBJ1-1; D not certain. Germline CDR1 reads SEHNR; CDR2 reads FQNEAQ (reference sequence). V shed 5 bases and J shed 1 base, with 8 bases lying between them. The CDR3 covers 13 residues.

The J gene is TRBJ1-5, the V gene TRBV6-1; 8 nucleotides agree with TRBD1. Losses at the gene ends were 4 bases for V and 4 bases for J; bases not matched to a gene: 3. The CDR3 sequence is 14 residues long. Per the germline V gene, CDR1 is MNHNS and CDR2 is SASEGT. The CDR3 here is CASSARQGNQPQHF. CDR3 DNA sequence: TGTGCCAGCAGTGCCAGACAGGGGAATCAGCCCCAGCATTTT.

J is TRBJ2-1 and V is TRBV30, with D possibly being TRBD2 (5 bases). Deletions cut 0 bases from V and 8 bases from J, with 14 bases between. Germline V gives CDR1 GTSNPN, CDR2 SVGIG (reference sequence). This CDR3 is 14 amino acids long. As DNA, the CDR3 is TGTGCCTGGAGTGTACCAGGAGGAAAAGATGAGCAGTTCTTC. Translated, it gives CAWSVPGGKDEQFF.

The chain combines TRBV29-1 with TRBJ2-5, with TRBD1 matching 10 bases. Germline lookup yields CDR1 SQVTM and CDR2 ANQGSEA. V dropped 6 bases and J dropped 1; count of bases not matched to a gene: 5. CDR3 size: 14 residues. This CDR3 is CSVRDRGRQETQYF. The DNA of the CDR3 is TGCAGCGTCAGGGACAGGGGTCGCCAAGAGACCCAGTACTTC. The full variable domain, in which reference TRBV29-1 and TRBJ2-5 provide the parts outside the CDR3, is SAVISQKPSRDICQRGTSLTIQCQVDSQVTMMFWYRQQPGQSLTLIATANQGSEATYESGFVIDKFPISRPNLTFSTLTVSNMSPEDSSIYLCSVRDRGRQETQYFGPGTRLLVL.

This clone was picked up a small number of times. The CDR3 DNA sequence: TGTGCCAGCTCACCGGTAGCTACCTACGAGCAGTACTTC. Residues: CASSPVATYEQYF. V gene TRBV18 combines with J gene TRBJ2-7; D is unresolved. Germline V gene data show CDR1 as KGHSH and CDR2 as LQKENI. The CDR3 has 13 residues. Between the trimmed V and J ends, which lost 3 bases and 2 bases, there was a span of 8 bases.

Only a few counts were recorded for this clone. The J gene is TRBJ2-7, the V gene TRBV4-3, with D hard to call. Germline assignment: CDR1 LGHNA and CDR2 YSLEER. With 2 bases removed from V and 6 bases from J, the gap between germline ends came to 17 bases. The CDR3 length is 15 residues. CDR3 sequence (DNA): TGCGCCAGCAGCCAACCACGGGTTCGTGCGCGCGAGCAGTACTTC. Amino acids: CASSQPRVRAREQYF.

The rearrangement links TRBV5-1 to TRBJ1-1; 7 nucleotides align to TRBD1. Germline CDR1 reads SGHRS; CDR2 reads YFSETQ. The CDR3 is 16 residues long. V lost 2 bases, J lost 10 bases, and 17 bases stayed unmatched. The CDR3 bases are TGCGCCAGCAGCTTAGGGGGCAGGAGCGACATGGGGGGAGCTTTCTTT. It encodes CASSLGGRSDMGGAFF.

The chain joins TRBV2 to TRBJ2-2; tentatively, D is TRBD2 (6 bases). This CDR3 is 14 amino acids long. The germline V and J ends were trimmed by 6 bases and 7 bases, with 15 bases remaining between them. Germline-derived CDR1 and CDR2 are SNHLY and FYNNEI. The CDR3 sequence: CASSHEGRSGELFF. In DNA form, the CDR3 reads TGTGCCAGCAGCCACGAGGGGAGGAGCGGGGAGCTGTTTTTT.

This rearrangement joins TRBV7-2 to TRBJ1-2; a possible D gene is TRBD1 (5 bases). Germline lookup yields CDR1 SGHTA and CDR2 FQGNSA. V shed 5 bases and J shed 7 bases, with 11 bases lying between them. The CDR3 contains 12 residues. CDR3 amino acids: CASSPQGFGYTF. The CDR3 nucleotides read TGTGCCAGCAGCCCGCAGGGATTTGGCTACACCTTC.

The chain links TRBV10-3 to TRBJ1-1; D is undetermined. Trimming pared 3 bases from V and 9 bases from J, leaving 8 bases between. The germline CDR1 and CDR2 sequences are ENHRY and SYGVKD. The CDR3 totals 11 residues. CDR3 DNA sequence: TGTGCCATCAGTGAATACGGGAAAGCTTTCTTT. Protein: CAISEYGKAFF.